The rows below give T cell receptor beta chains drawn from one sample of a study of blood T cell repertoires in COVID-19. The assay was immunoSEQ multiplex PCR, and TCRdb's table has in-frame clones only and misses some. The sample records a few hundred thousand clones, roughly nine tenths being singletons. Sequencing was performed on PBMCs or T cells enriched from blood (not recorded which). The source is a human donor in a cohort exposed to, infected with or recovered from COVID-19 (not recorded which). The donor label of this sample is uncertain. Both conserved end residues are part of each CDR3. The D gene is left open where the match is weak. Expanded clones are given a class, and other clones once, few, many or no size at all.

DNA	CDR3	V	D	size	J
TGCGCCAGCAGGACAGGGGTAGTCCACACTGAAGCTTTCTTT	CASRTGVVHTEAFF	TRBV10-2	TRBD1	-	TRBJ1-1
TGTGCCAGCAGCCCTCCTGGCGGGACTGAAGCTTTCTTT	CASSPPGGTEAFF	TRBV7-9	-	-	TRBJ1-1
TGTGCCACCAGTGATTTGAGGCAGGGAAACGAGCAGTACTTC	CATSDLRQGNEQYF	TRBV24-1	-	-	TRBJ2-7
TGTGCCTGGAGTCAAGGGGTTGGGCAGCCCCAGCATTTT	CAWSQGVGQPQHF	TRBV30	-	-	TRBJ1-5
TGTGCCAGCAGCCCCAGACAGATGGAGAGCACTGAAGCTTTCTTT	CASSPRQMESTEAFF	TRBV2	-	-	TRBJ1-1
TGTGCCAGCAGGTCGGGACACTACTATGGCTACACCTTC	CASRSGHYYGYTF	TRBV11-2	-	-	TRBJ1-2
TGTGCCAGCAGCTTGGTAGGGGAGGGGTATAGCAATCAGCCCCAGCATTTT	CASSLVGEGYSNQPQHF	TRBV5-6	-	-	TRBJ1-5
TGTGCCAGCTCACCACCCTCTAGCGGGGGCGCCCCCTACGAGCAGTACTTC	CASSPPSSGGAPYEQYF	TRBV18	TRBD2	-	TRBJ2-7
TGCGCCAGCAGCCCCTGGGCGGGGAAGGGTAACTATGGCTACACCTTC	CASSPWAGKGNYGYTF	TRBV4-3	-	-	TRBJ1-2
TGCGCCAGCAGCGGGGGACTAGCGGGGGCAGAGACCCAGTACTTC	CASSGGLAGAETQYF	TRBV5-1	TRBD2	few	TRBJ2-5
TGTGCCAGCAGCCCCGTAGGGGCCTATAATTCACCCCTCCACTTT	CASSPVGAYNSPLHF	TRBV7-9	-	-	TRBJ1-6
TGTGCCAGCAGCCCAGGGGGGTTTCCACAAGAGACCCAGTACTTC	CASSPGGFPQETQYF	TRBV7-3	-	-	TRBJ2-5
TGCGCCAGCAGCCGTTTGGGACAGAATGAAAAACTGTTTTTT	CASSRLGQNEKLFF	TRBV4-1	TRBD1	-	TRBJ1-4
TGTGCCAGCAGTCCAACAGGGAGCAATCAGCCCCAGCATTTT	CASSPTGSNQPQHF	TRBV6-5	-	-	TRBJ1-5
TGTGCCAGCAGCCCTCTTGGGGGGGGCATGGATACGCAGTATTTT	CASSPLGGGMDTQYF	TRBV7-9	-	-	TRBJ2-3
TGTGCCAGCAGAAATCTAGCGGGGGGACTTGATACGCAGTATTTT	CASRNLAGGLDTQYF	TRBV2	TRBD2	-	TRBJ2-3
TGTGCCAGGCCCGGACTCCCCGGAGAGACCCAGTACTTC	CARPGLPGETQYF	TRBV6-5	-	-	TRBJ2-5
TGTGCCAGCAGCTATCCCCGGGGGGCAGAGTGGGACGGGGAGCTGTTTTTT	CASSYPRGAEWDGELFF	TRBV9	-	-	TRBJ2-2
TGCGCCAGCAGCGCATCGTTCGGGGGAACTGAAGCTTTCTTT	CASSASFGGTEAFF	TRBV5-1	-	-	TRBJ1-1
TGTGCCAGCGCCCTCCCGGTCCGCCCTTCCAATGAGCAGTTCTTC	CASALPVRPSNEQFF	TRBV18	-	-	TRBJ2-1
TGTGCCAGCAGCTTGGGGCAAGCGGACCTCTACACCTTC	CASSLGQADLYTF	TRBV5-5	-	-	TRBJ1-2
TGTGCCAGCAGCCCGTCGGCAGGCTACGGCTATGGCTACACCTTC	CASSPSAGYGYGYTF	TRBV5-6	-	-	TRBJ1-2
TGCGCCAGCAGTCCGGGCGGGATGGGGGAGACCCAGTACTTC	CASSPGGMGETQYF	TRBV10-1	-	-	TRBJ2-5
TGTGCCGGACCTGAGGACAGGGACTATGGCTACACCTTC	CAGPEDRDYGYTF	TRBV12-3/TRBV12-4	TRBD1	-	TRBJ1-2
TGCGCCAGCAGCTCGGACAGTCTCTCCTACGAGCAGTACTTC	CASSSDSLSYEQYF	TRBV5-1	-	-	TRBJ2-7
TGTGCCAGCAGCTTGGAAATACGCGGGGGCCTCACAGATACGCAGTATTTT	CASSLEIRGGLTDTQYF	TRBV5-6	-	-	TRBJ2-3
TGTGCCAGCAGCATAGAACTAGCGGGGGGCCACAATGAGCAGTTCTTC	CASSIELAGGHNEQFF	TRBV11-1	TRBD2	-	TRBJ2-1
TGTGCCAGCAGTTACCTAGCGGGGGGGTCCTACGAGCAGTACTTC	CASSYLAGGSYEQYF	TRBV6-2/TRBV6-3	TRBD2	-	TRBJ2-7
TGTGCCATCAGTGACCCCGGGATCCCCGATTCCTCTGGGGCCAACGTCCTGACTTTC	CAISDPGIPDSSGANVLTF	TRBV10-3	-	-	TRBJ2-6
TGTGCCAGCAGCTTGGGGACAACTAGCACAGATACGCAGTATTTT	CASSLGTTSTDTQYF	TRBV5-6	-	once	TRBJ2-3
TGTGCCAGCAGCTTAGGACTAGCCTCCCAGTACTTC	CASSLGLASQYF	TRBV7-9	TRBD2	-	TRBJ2-5
TGTGCCAGCAGCTTAGTTCAGGCCGGCCGTACCTATGGCTACACCTTC	CASSLVQAGRTYGYTF	TRBV7-2	-	-	TRBJ1-2
TGTGCCAGCAGCTTGCTTCGGAGTTCGGGCGAGCAGTACTTC	CASSLLRSSGEQYF	TRBV5-5	-	once	TRBJ2-7
TGTGCCAGCTCACCTGCGACAGCGGAGGGGAATAATTCACCCCTCCACTTT	CASSPATAEGNNSPLHF	TRBV18	-	-	TRBJ1-6
TGTGCCAGCAGTTTAGGGCCACAGTACGAGCAGTACTTC	CASSLGPQYEQYF	TRBV27	-	-	TRBJ2-7
TGCGCCAGCAGCACCGGGACTAGCGGGGGAAATGAGCAGTTCTTC	CASSTGTSGGNEQFF	TRBV5-1	TRBD2	-	TRBJ2-1
TGTGCCTGGAGTGTTTGGGGGGAGGGCGGCTACACCTTC	CAWSVWGEGGYTF	TRBV30	-	-	TRBJ1-2
TGTGCCATCAGTGAGTCGACTAGGCTTAAGGGCGAGCAGTACTTC	CAISESTRLKGEQYF	TRBV10-3	-	-	TRBJ2-7
TGTGCCACCAGCAGAGCCGGGGTTTTGTATGGCTACACCTTC	CATSRAGVLYGYTF	TRBV15	-	-	TRBJ1-2
TGTGCCAGCAGTTACTCCTTCGGGCTAGCGAAAGATGAGCAGTTCTTC	CASSYSFGLAKDEQFF	TRBV6-5	-	once	TRBJ2-1
TGTGCCAGTAGTATAGGCCACAACTACGAGCAGTACTTC	CASSIGHNYEQYF	TRBV19	-	-	TRBJ2-7
TGTGCCAGCAGACTAGGGACAGGTCCTTCCCTTCAGTATTTT	CASRLGTGPSLQYF	TRBV3-1/TRBV3-2	TRBD1	-	TRBJ2-3
TGCGCCAGCAAGGCACGGGGGGAGGAAACTGAAGCTTTCTTT	CASKARGEETEAFF	TRBV10-2	-	-	TRBJ1-1
TGCGCCAGCAGCCGGCCCGGACAGGAGACGCAGTATTTT	CASSRPGQETQYF	TRBV4-1	TRBD1	-	TRBJ2-3
TGTGCCAGCAGCCTCACCAGGGGGACTAACTATGGCTACACCTTC	CASSLTRGTNYGYTF	TRBV3-1/TRBV3-2	TRBD1	-	TRBJ1-2
TGTGCCAGTAGTCCTGGGACTTCGCGAAGGAACACTGAAGCTTTCTTT	CASSPGTSRRNTEAFF	TRBV19	-	-	TRBJ1-1
TGTGCCAGTAGTACGCCGGACAGGGGAGGGAACACCGGGGAGCTGTTTTTT	CASSTPDRGGNTGELFF	TRBV19	TRBD1	-	TRBJ2-2
TGTGCCAGCAGCTTAGCCGGGGAGGCCAATCAGCCCCAGCATTTT	CASSLAGEANQPQHF	TRBV7-6	-	few	TRBJ1-5
TGTGCCAGCAAGGGAAGGGGGCGCCTGTGGGAGACCCAGTACTTC	CASKGRGRLWETQYF	TRBV6-5	TRBD1	-	TRBJ2-5
TGTGCCAGCAGCCCGCGAGGAGGGGGCGTCACTGAAGCTTTCTTT	CASSPRGGGVTEAFF	TRBV7-9	TRBD1	-	TRBJ1-1
TGTGCCAGTAGTATAGAGGCCACGCCTCAGCCCCAGCATTTT	CASSIEATPQPQHF	TRBV19	-	-	TRBJ1-5